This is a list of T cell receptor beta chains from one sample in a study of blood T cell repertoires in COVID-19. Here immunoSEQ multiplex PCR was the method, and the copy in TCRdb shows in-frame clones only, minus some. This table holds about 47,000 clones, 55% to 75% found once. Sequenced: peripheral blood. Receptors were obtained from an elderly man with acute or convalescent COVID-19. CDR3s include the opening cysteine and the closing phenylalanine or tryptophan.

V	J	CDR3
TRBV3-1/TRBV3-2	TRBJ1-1	CASSQSREGEAFF
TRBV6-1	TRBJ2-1	CASSEGDPGLANNEQFF
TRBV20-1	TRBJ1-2	CRAGSVYGYTF
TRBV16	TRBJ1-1	CASSQVPRFHTEAFF
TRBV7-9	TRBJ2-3	CASSLLGWGQDTDTQYF
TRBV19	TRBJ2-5	CASSSTGMGETQYF
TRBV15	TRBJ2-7	CATSRGVRLAGSGEQYF
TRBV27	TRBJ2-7	CASSSGTSGAYEQYF
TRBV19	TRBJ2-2	CASSITGATGELFF
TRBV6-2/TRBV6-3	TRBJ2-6	CASSSRTSGSFSGANVLTF
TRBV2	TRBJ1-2	CASSVRGPYYGYTF
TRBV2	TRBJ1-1	CASSPPDIRSWSTEAFF
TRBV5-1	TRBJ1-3	CASSPGGGSRNTIYF
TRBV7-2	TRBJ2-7	CASSPTESSYEQYF
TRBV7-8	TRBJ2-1	CASSHPLVRNEQFF